These 2 T cell receptor beta chains originate from one sample sequenced in a study of shared clonotypes between healthy human individuals. Clones were read by immunoSEQ multiplex PCR, and TCRdb kept only the in-frame ones, dropping some. Here the sample spans around 1.9 million clones, roughly 91% being singletons. Cells designated naive CD8 were CD45RO-negative and were positively selected for CCR7, with terminally differentiated effector memory CD45RA+ cells excluded. The source material was naive CD8+ T cells from PBMCs. Receptor source: a man younger than 35 in good health. Some clones in this sample may be carry-over from other donors' samples.

This chain links TRBV19 with TRBJ1-1; D unresolved. The CDR3 consists of 13 residues. Between the trimmed V and J ends, which lost 3 bases and 1 base, there was a span of 6 bases. The germline V gene has CDR1 LNHDA and CDR2 SQIVND (reference sequence). The CDR3 bases are TGTGCCAGTAGTATTACCCAGAACACTGAAGCTTTCTTT. It is translated as CASSITQNTEAFF.

The V gene is TRBV27, the J gene TRBJ2-3; D gene ambiguous. Trimming took 1 base from V and 3 from J, leaving 8 bases between them. From germline, CDR1 is MNHEY and CDR2 SMNVEV (reference sequence). This CDR3 region has 14 residues. CDR3 loop: CASSLFEETDTQYF. In DNA, the CDR3 is TGTGCCAGCAGTTTATTTGAGGAAACAGATACGCAGTATTTT.